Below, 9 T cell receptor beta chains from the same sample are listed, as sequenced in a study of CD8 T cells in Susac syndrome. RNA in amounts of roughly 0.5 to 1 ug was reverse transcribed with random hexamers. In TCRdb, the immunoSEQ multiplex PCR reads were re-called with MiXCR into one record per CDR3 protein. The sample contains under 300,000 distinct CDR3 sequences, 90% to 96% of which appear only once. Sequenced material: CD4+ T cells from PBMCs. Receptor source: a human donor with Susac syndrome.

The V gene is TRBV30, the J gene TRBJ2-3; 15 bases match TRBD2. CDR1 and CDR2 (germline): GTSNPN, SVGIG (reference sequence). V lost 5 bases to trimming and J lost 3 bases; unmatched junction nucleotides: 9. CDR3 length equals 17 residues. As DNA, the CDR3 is TGTGCCTGGGACCCCGGGACTAGCGGGAGGATTACAGATACGCAGTATTTT. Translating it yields CAWDPGTSGRITDTQYF.

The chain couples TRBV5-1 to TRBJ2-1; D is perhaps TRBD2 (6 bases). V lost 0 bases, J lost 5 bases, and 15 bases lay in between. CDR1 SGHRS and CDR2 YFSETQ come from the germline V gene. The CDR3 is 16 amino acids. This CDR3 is CASSLGGSGFNNEQFF. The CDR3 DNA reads TGCGCCAGCAGCTTGGGGGGTAGCGGCTTCAACAATGAGCAGTTCTTC.

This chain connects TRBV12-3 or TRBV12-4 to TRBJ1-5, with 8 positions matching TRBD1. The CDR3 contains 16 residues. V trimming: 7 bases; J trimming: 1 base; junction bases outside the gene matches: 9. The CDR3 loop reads CASTVAGGLSNQPQHF. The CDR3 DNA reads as TGTGCCAGCACGGTGGCAGGGGGCTTGAGCAATCAGCCCCAGCATTTT.

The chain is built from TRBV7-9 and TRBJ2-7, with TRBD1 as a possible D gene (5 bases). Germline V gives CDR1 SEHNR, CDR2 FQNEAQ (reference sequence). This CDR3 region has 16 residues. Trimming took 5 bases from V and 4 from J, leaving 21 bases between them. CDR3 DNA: TGTGCCAGCAGCGAAGTGTGGCAGGGCGAACTATACGAGCAGTACTTC. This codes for CASSEVWQGELYEQYF. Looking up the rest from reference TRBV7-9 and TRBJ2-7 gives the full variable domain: DTGVSQNPRHKITKRGQNVTFRCDPISEHNRLYWYRQTLGQGPEFLTYFQNEAQLEKSRLLSDRFSAERPKGSFSTLEIQRTEQGDSAMYLCASSEVWQGELYEQYFGPGTRLTVT.

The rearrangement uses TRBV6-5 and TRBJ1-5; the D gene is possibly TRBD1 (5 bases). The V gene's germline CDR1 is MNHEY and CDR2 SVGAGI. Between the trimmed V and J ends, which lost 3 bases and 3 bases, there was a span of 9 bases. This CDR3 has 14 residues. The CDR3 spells CASSYSQVNQPQHF. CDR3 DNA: TGTGCCAGCAGTTATTCACAGGTCAATCAGCCCCAGCATTTT.

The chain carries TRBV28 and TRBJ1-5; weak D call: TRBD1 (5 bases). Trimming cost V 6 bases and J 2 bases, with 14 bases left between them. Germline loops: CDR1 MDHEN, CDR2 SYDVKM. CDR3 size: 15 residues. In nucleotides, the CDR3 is TGTGCCAGCAGACCCGACAGATTTGGCAATCAGCCCCAGCATTTT. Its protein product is CASRPDRFGNQPQHF. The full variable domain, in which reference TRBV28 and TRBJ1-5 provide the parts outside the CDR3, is DVKVTQSSRYLVKRTGEKVFLECVQDMDHENMFWYRQDPGLGLRLIYFSYDVKMKEKGDIPEGYSVSREKKERFSLILESASTNQTSMYLCASRPDRFGNQPQHFGDGTRLSIL.

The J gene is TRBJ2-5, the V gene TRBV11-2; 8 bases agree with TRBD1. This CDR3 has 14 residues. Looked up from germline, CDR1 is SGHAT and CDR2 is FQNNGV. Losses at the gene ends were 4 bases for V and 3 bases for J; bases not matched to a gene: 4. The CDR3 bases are TGTGCCAGCAGCTACATGACAGGGGAAGAGACCCAGTACTTC. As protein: CASSYMTGEETQYF.

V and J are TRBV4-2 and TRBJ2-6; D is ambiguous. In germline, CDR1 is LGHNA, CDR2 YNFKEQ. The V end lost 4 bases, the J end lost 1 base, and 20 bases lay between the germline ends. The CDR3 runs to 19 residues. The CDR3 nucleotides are TGTGCCAGCAGCCCGCGGCAGGAGCCGCTTATGTCTGGGGCCAACGTCCTGACTTTC. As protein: CASSPRQEPLMSGANVLTF.

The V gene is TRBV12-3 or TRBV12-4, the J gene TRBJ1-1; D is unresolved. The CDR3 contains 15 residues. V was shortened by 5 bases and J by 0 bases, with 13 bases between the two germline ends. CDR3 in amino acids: CASSRTEIMNTEAFF. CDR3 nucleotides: TGTGCCAGCAGTCGTACAGAGATCATGAACACTGAAGCTTTCTTT.